The source of this T cell receptor beta chain is a study of human T cells and chemical hapten exposure. Study summary: The patient population, which was mostly female, had alopecia areata, totalis or universalis.

This clonotype has just a few counts. Germline V lookup: CDR1 LGHDT, CDR2 YNNKEL (reference sequence). The V and J ends lost 4 bases and 9 bases, in that order; junction bases with no gene match: 7. CDR3 length equals 14 residues. TCRdb reprocessed the RACE reads with MiXCR, giving one entry per CDR3 protein. Altogether fewer than 55,000 distinct CDR3 sequences are present, more than 9.5% being singletons, with the ten largest covering over 15%. The time point was: patch test 3, about 24 weeks after DPC sensitization. This sample's treatment: therapeutic diphenylcyclopropenone sensitization with weekly scalp DPC. Each donor was an alopecia patient between 18 and 70 years of age who qualified for DPC.

The chain employs TRBV3-1 and TRBJ2-1; the match to TRBD1 covers 9 bases. Sequenced material: whole blood, taken in connection with sensitization to the hapten diphenylcyclopropenone (DPC). This TCR was recovered from a woman in her 40s with alopecia areata. Some clones in this sample may be carry-over from other donors' samples. CDR3 amino acids: CASSRDRAGSEQFF. As DNA, the CDR3 is TGTGCCAGCAGCCGGGACAGGGCCGGCAGTGAGCAGTTCTTC.